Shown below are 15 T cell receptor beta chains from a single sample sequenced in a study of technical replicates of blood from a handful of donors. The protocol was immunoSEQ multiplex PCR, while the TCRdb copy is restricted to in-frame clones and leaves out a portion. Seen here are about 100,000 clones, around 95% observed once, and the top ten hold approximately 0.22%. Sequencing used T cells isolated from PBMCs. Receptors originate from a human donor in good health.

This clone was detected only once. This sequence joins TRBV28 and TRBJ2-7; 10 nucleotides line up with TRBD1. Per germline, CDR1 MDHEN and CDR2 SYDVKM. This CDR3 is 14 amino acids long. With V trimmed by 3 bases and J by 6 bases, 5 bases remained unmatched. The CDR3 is CASSFGDRGREQYF. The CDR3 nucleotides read TGTGCCAGCAGTTTCGGGGACAGGGGTCGCGAGCAGTACTTC.

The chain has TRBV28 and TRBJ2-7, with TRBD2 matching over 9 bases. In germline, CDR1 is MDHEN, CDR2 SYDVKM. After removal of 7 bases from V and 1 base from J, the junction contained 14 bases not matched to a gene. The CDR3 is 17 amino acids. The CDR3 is CASTGGPSGTLSYEQYF. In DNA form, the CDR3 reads TGTGCCAGCACCGGGGGGCCTAGCGGGACCCTATCCTACGAGCAGTACTTC.

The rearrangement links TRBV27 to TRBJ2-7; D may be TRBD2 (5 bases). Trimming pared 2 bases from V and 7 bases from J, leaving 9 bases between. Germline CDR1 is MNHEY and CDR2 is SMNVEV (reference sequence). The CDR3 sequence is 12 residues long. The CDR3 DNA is TGTGCCAGCAGTTTAGGCTCGGGAGAGCAGTACTTC. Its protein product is CASSLGSGEQYF.

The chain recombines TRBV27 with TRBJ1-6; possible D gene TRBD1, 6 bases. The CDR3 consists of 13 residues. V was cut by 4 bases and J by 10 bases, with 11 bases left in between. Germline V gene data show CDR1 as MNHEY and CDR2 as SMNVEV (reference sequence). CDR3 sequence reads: CASSSTTGSPLHF. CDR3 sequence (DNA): TGTGCCAGCAGTTCCACGACAGGCTCACCCCTCCACTTT.

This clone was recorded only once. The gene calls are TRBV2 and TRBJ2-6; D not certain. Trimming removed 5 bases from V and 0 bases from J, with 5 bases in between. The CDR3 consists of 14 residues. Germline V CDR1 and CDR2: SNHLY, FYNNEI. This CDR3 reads CASSLDSGANVLTF. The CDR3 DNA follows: TGTGCCAGCAGTCTAGACTCTGGGGCCAACGTCCTGACTTTC.

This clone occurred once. CDR3 protein: CASSVMAGGSYEQYF. DNA of the CDR3: TGTGCCAGCAGCGTAATGGCCGGGGGATCCTACGAGCAGTACTTC. V is TRBV9 and J is TRBJ2-7; perhaps TRBD2 as D (6 bases). Germline CDR1 reads SGDLS; CDR2 reads YYNGEE. V was cut by 1 base and J by 1 base, with 12 bases left in between. The CDR3 covers 15 residues.

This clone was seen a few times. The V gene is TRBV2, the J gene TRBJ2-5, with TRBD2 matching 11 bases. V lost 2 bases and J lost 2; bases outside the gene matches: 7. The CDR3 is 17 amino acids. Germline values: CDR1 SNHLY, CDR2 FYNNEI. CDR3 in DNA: TGTGCCAGCAGTGAATGGTCTAGCGGGGGGCGGCAAGAGACCCAGTACTTC. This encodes CASSEWSSGGRQETQYF. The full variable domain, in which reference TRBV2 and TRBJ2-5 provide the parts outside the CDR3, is EPEVTQTPSHQVTQMGQEVILRCVPISNHLYFYWYRQILGQKVEFLVSFYNNEISEKSEIFDDQFSVERPDGSNFTLKIRSTKLEDSAMYFCASSEWSSGGRQETQYFGPGTRLLVL.

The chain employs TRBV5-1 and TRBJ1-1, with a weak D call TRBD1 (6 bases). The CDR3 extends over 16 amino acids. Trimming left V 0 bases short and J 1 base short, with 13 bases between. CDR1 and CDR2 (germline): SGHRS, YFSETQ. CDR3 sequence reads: CASSLEWGRGNTEAFF. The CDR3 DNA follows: TGCGCCAGCAGCTTGGAATGGGGGCGCGGGAACACTGAAGCTTTCTTT.

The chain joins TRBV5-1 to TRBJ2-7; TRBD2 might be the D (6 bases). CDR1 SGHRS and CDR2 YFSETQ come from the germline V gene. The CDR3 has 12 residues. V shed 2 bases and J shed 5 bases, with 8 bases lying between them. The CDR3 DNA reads TGCGCCAGCAGCTTTCCGGGGGACGAGCAGTACTTC. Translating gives CASSFPGDEQYF.

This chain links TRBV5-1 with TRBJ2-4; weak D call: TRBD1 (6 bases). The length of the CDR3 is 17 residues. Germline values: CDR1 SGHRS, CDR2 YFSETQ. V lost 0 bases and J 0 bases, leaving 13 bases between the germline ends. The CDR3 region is CASSLDREFLAKNIQYF. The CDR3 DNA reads TGCGCCAGCAGCTTGGACAGGGAGTTTCTAGCCAAAAACATTCAGTACTTC.

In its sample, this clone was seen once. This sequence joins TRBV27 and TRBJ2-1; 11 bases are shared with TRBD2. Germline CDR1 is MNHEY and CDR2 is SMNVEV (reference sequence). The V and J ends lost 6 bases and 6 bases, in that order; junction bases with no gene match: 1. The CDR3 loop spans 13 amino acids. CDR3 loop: CASRTSGGNEQFF. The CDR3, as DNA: TGTGCCAGCAGAACTAGCGGGGGCAATGAGCAGTTCTTC.

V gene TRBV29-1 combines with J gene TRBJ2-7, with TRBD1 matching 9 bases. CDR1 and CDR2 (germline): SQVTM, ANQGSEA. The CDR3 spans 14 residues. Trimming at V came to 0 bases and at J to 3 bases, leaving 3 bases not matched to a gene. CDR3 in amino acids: CSVEEGDRDYEQYF. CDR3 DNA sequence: TGCAGCGTTGAAGAGGGGGACAGGGACTACGAGCAGTACTTC.

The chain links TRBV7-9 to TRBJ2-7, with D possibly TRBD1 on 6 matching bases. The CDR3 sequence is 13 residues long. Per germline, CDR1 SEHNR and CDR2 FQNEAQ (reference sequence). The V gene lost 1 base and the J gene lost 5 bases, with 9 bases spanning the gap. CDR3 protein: CASSLGAGDEQYF. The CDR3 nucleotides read TGTGCCAGCAGCTTAGGTGCAGGGGACGAGCAGTACTTC.

The CDR3 DNA sequence: TGTGCCAGCAGCACCGGAGGGAACTATGGCTACACCTTC. Translation: CASSTGGNYGYTF. The chain combines TRBV7-9 with TRBJ1-2; D unresolved. V was clipped by 5 bases and J by 2 bases, with 9 bases between them. Germline V gene sequence: CDR1 SEHNR, CDR2 FQNEAQ (reference sequence). The CDR3 consists of 13 residues.

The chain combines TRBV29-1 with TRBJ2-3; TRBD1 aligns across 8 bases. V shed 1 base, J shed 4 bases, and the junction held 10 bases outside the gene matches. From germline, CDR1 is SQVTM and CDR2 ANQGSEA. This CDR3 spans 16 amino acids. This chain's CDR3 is CSVEGRQGRRPDTQYF. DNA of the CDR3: TGCAGCGTTGAAGGCCGACAGGGGAGGCGGCCAGATACGCAGTATTTT.